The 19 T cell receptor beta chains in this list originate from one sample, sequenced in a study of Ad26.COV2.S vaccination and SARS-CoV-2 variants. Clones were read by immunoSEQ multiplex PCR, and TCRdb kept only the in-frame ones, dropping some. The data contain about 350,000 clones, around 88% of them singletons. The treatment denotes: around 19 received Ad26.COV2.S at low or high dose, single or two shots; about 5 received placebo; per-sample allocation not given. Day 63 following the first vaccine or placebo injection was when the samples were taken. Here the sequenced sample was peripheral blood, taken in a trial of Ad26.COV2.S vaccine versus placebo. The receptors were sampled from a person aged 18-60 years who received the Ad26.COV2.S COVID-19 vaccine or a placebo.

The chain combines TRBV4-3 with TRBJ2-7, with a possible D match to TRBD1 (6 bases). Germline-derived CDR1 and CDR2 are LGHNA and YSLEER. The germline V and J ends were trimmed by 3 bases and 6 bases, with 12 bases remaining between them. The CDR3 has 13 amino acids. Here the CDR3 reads CASSQIQGTEQYF. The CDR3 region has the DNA TGCGCCAGCAGCCAGATACAGGGAACCGAGCAGTACTTC.

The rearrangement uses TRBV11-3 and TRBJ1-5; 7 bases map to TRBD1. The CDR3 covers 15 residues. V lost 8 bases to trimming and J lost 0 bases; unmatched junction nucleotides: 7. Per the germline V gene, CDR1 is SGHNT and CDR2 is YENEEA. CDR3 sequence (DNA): TGTGCCAGCGTCCCGGACAGGTTTAGCAATCAGCCCCAGCATTTT. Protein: CASVPDRFSNQPQHF.

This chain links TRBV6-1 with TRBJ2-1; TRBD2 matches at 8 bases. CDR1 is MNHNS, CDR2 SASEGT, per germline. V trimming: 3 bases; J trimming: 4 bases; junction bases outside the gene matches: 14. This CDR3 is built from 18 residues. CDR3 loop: CASSDPLKRERQYNEQFF. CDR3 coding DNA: TGTGCCAGCAGTGACCCCCTTAAGCGGGAGCGCCAATACAATGAGCAGTTCTTC.

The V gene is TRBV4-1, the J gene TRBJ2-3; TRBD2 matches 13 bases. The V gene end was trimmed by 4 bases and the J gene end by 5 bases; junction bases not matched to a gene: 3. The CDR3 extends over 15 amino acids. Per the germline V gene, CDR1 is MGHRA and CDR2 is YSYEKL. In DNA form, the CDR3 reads TGCGCCAGCAGCCGACTAGCGGGGGGCGAAGATACGCAGTATTTT. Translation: CASSRLAGGEDTQYF.

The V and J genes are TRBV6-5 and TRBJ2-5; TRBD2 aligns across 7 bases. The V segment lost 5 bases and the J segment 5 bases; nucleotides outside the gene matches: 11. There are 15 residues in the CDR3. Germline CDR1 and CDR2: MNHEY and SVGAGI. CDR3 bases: TGTGCCAGCAGTACGACCCTTAGCGGGCTGGAGACCCAGTACTTC. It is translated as CASSTTLSGLETQYF.

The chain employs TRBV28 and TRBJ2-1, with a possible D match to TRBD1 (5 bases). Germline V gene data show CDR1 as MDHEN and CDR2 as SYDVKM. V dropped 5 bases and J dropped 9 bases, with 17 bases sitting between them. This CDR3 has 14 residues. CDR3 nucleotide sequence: TGTGCCAGCAGTGTCGCTTGGGGCGGCCGTGAGCAGTTCTTC. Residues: CASSVAWGGREQFF.

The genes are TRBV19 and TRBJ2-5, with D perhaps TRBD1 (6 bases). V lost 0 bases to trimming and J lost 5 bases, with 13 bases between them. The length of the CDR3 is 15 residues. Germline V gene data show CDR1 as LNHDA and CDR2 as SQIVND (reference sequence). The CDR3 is CASSIDGPGEETQYF. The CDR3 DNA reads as TGTGCCAGTAGTATAGATGGGCCAGGGGAGGAGACCCAGTACTTC.

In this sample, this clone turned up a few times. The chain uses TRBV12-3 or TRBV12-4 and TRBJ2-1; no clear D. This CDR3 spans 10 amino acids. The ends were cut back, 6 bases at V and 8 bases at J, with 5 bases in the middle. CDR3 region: CASSDDEQFF. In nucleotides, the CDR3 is TGTGCCAGCAGCGACGATGAGCAGTTCTTC.

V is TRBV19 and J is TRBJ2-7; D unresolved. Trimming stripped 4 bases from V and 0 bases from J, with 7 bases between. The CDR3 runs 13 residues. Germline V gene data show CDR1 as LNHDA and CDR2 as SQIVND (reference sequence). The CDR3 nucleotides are TGTGCCAGTAGTACCCGGAACTCCTACGAGCAGTACTTC. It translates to CASSTRNSYEQYF.

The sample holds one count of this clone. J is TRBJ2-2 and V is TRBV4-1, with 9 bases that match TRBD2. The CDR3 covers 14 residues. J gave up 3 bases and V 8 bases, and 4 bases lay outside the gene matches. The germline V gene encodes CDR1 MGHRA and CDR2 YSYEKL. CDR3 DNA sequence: TGCGCCAGCGGGGCGGGAGGGTACACCGGGGAGCTGTTTTTT. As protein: CASGAGGYTGELFF.

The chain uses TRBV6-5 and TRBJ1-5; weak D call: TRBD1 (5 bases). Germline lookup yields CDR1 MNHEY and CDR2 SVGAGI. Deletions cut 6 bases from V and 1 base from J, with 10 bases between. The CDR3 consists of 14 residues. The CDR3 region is CASRSRQSNQPQHF. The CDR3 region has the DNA TGTGCCAGCAGGTCGAGACAGAGCAATCAGCCCCAGCATTTT.

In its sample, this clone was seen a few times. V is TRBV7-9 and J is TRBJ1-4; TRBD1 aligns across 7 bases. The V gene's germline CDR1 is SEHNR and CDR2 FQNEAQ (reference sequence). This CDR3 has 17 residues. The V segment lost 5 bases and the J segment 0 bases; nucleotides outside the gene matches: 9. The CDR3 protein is CASSPLPGTATNEKLFF. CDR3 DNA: TGTGCCAGCAGCCCGCTCCCAGGGACAGCAACTAATGAAAAACTGTTTTTT.

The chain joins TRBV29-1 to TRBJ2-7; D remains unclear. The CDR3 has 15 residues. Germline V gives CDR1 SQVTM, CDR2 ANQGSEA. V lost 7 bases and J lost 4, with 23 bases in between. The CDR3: CSALPGPGFGYEQYF. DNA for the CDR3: TGCAGCGCCCTTCCCGGTCCTGGATTTGGGTACGAGCAGTACTTC.

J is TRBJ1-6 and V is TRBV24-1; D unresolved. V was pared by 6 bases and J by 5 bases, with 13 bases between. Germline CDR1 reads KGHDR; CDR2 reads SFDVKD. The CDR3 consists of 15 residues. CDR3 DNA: TGTGCCACCAGTCCCCCAGGAACCGATAATTCACCCCTCCACTTT. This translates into CATSPPGTDNSPLHF.

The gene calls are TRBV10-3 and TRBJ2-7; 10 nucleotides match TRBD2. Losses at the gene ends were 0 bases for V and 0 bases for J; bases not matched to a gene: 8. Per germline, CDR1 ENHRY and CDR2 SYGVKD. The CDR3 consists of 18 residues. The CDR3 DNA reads TGTGCCATCAGTGAGTCGGTAGCGGGGGGCTTTACCTCCTACGAGCAGTACTTC. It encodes CAISESVAGGFTSYEQYF.

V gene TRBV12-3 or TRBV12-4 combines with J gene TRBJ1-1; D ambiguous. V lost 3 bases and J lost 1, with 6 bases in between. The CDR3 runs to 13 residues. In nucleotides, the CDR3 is TGTGCCAGCAGTTTTGACTCGAACACTGAAGCTTTCTTT. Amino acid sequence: CASSFDSNTEAFF.

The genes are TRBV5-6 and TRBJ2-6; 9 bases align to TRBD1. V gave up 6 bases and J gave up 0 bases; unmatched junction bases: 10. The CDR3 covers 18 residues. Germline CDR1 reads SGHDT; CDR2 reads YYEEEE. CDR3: CASIETGTGSSGANVLTF. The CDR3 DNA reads TGTGCCAGCATCGAAACCGGGACAGGGAGCTCTGGGGCCAACGTCCTGACTTTC.

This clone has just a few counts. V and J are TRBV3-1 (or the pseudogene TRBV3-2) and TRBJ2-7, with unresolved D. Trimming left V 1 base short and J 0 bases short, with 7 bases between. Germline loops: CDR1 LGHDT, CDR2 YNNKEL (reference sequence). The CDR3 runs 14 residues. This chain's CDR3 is CASSQVVNSYEQYF. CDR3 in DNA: TGTGCCAGCAGCCAAGTAGTCAACTCCTACGAGCAGTACTTC.

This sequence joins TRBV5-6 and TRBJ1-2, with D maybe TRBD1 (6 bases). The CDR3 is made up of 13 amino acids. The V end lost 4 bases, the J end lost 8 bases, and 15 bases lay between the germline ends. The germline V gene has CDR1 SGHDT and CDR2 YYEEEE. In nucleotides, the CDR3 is TGTGCCAGCAGCCCACCGACAGGTGGCGGCTACACCTTC. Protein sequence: CASSPPTGGGYTF.